The present TCR beta chain was sequenced within a study of cytomegalovirus exposure and HLA in healthy donors. Amplification used 60 Vbeta primers and 13 Jbeta primers. Profiled with immunoSEQ multiplex PCR; TCRdb holds only in-frame clones, not every one. The table records 200,000 or so clones, more than 75% of them present only once. There are 15 residues in the CDR3. Germline lookup yields CDR1 SGHRS and CDR2 YFSETQ. V lost 0 bases to trimming and J lost 9 bases, with 17 bases between them. The specimen sequenced was PBMCs. The chain uses TRBV5-1 and TRBJ2-3; D perhaps matches TRBD2 (6 bases). The TCR comes from a male donor in good health and CMV-seronegative. DNA of the CDR3: TGCGCCAGCAGCTTGGGGGACCTGACTAGAAGCACGCAGTATTTT. Its translation: CASSLGDLTRSTQYF.